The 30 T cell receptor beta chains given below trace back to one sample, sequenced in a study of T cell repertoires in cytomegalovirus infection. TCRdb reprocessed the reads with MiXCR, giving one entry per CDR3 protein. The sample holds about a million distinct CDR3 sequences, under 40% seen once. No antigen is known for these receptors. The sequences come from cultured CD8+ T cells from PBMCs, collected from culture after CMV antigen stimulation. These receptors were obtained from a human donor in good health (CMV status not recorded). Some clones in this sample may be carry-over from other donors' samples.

For the CDR3, the DNA is TGTGCTAGTGGTTTAGGGGACAGCAGATTTTCACCCCTCCACTTT. Protein sequence: CASGLGDSRFSPLHF. The V and J genes are TRBV12-5 and TRBJ1-6, with TRBD1 matching over 7 bases. Germline loops: CDR1 LGHNT, CDR2 FRNRAP. The CDR3 contains 15 residues. The V gene end was trimmed by 3 bases and the J gene end by 9 bases; junction bases not matched to a gene: 8.

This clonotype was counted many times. CDR3 residues: CASSHPADTQYF. CDR3 in DNA: TGCGCCAGCAGCCATCCTGCCGATACGCAGTATTTT. The J gene is TRBJ2-3, the V gene TRBV4-1, with D unclear. V was cut by 3 bases and J by 6 bases, with 7 bases left in between. The germline V gene encodes CDR1 MGHRA and CDR2 YSYEKL. The CDR3 sequence is 12 residues long.

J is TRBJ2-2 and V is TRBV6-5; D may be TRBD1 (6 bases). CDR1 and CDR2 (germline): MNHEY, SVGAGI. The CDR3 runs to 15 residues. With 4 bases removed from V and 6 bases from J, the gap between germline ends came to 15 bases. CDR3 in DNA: TGTGCCAGCAGTTTCAGGCCGCAGGGGCCCGGGGAGCTGTTTTTT. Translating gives CASSFRPQGPGELFF.

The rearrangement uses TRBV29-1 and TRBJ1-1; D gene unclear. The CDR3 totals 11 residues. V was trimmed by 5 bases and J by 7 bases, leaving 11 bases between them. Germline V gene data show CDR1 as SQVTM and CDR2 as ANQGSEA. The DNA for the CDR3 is TGCAGCGTTTTTATAAGTTTTGAAGCTTTCTTT. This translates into CSVFISFEAFF.

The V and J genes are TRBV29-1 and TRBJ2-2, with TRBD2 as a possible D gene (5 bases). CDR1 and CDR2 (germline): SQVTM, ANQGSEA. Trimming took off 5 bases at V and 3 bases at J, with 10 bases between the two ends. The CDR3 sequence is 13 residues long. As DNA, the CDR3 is TGCAGCGTTCCGGGGAAGTACACCGGGGAGCTGTTTTTT. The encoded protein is CSVPGKYTGELFF.

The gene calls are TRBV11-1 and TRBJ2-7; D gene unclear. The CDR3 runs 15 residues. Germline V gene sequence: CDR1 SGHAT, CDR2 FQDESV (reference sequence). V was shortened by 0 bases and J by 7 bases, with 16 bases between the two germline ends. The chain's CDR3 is CASSLARGPGREQYF. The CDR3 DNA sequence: TGTGCCAGCAGCTTAGCCCGTGGACCAGGACGGGAGCAGTACTTC.

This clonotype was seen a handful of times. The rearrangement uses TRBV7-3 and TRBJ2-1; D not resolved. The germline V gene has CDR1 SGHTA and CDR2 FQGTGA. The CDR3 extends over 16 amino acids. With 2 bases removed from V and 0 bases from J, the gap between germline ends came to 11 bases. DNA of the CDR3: TGTGCCAGCAGCTTATCGAATTCTAGCTCCTACAATGAGCAGTTCTTC. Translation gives CASSLSNSSSYNEQFF.

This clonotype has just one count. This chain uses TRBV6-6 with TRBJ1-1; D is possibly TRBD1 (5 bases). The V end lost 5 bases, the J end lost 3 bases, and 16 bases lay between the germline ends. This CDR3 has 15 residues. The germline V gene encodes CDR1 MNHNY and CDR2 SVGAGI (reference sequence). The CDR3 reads CASSPPGVGDTEAFF. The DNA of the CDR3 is TGTGCCAGCAGTCCCCCGGGGGTAGGGGACACTGAAGCTTTCTTT.

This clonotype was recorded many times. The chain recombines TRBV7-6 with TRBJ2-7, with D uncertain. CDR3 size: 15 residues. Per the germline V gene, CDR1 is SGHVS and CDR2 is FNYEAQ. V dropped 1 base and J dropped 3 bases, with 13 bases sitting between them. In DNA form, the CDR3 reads TGTGCCAGCAGCTTAGAGGGCAGTGTTCTCTACGAGCAGTACTTC. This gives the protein CASSLEGSVLYEQYF.

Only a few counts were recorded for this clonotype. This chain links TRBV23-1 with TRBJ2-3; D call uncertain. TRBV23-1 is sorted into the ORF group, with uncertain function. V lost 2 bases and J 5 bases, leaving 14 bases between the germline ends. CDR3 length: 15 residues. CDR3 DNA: TGCGCCAGCAGTCAAGAACCGGTTAAACAAGATACGCAGTATTTT. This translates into CASSQEPVKQDTQYF.

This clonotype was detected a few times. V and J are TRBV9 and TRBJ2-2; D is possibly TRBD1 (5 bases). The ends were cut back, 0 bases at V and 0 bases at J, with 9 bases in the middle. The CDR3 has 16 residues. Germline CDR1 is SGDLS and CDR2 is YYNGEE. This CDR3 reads CASSVGGQSNTGELFF. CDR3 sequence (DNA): TGTGCCAGCAGCGTAGGAGGACAATCGAACACCGGGGAGCTGTTTTTT. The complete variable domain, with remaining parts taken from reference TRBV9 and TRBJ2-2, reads DSGVTQTPKHLITATGQRVTLRCSPRSGDLSVYWYQQSLDQGLQFLIQYYNGEERAKGNILERFSAQQFPDLHSELNLSSLELGDSALYFCASSVGGQSNTGELFFGEGSRLTVL.

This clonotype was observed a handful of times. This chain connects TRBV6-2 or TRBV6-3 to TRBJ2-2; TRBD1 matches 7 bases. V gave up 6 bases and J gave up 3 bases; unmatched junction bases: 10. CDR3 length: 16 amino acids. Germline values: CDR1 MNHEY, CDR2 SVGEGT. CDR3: CASSPTGIQDTGELFF. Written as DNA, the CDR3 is TGTGCCAGCAGCCCGACAGGGATTCAGGACACCGGGGAGCTGTTTTTT.

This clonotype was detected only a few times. The CDR3 nucleotides are TGTGCCAGCAGTGAACCGACTGTAGAAGCTTTCTTT. As protein: CASSEPTVEAFF. The rearrangement uses TRBV6-1 and TRBJ1-1; the D is unclear. The V and J ends lost 2 bases and 8 bases respectively, with 9 bases between them. The length of the CDR3 is 12 residues. CDR1 MNHNS and CDR2 SASEGT come from the germline V gene.

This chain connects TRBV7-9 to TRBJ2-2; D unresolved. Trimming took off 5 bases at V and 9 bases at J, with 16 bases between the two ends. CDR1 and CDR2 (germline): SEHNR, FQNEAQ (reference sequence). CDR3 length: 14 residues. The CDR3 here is CASSREGQVWELFF. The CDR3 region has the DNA TGTGCCAGCAGCAGAGAAGGGCAGGTCTGGGAGCTGTTTTTT.

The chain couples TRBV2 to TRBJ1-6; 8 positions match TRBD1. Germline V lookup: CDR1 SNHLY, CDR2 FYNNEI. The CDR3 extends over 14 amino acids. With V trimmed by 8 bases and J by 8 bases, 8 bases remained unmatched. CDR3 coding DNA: TGTGCCAGCTGGAACAGGGGGTTACATTCACCCCTCCACTTT. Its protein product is CASWNRGLHSPLHF.

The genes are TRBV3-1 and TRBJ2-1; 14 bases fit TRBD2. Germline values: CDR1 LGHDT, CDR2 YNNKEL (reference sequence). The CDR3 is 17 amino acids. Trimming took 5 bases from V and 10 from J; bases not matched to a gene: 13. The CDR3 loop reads CASSSRVTSGGVEEQFF. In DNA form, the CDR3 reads TGTGCCAGCAGCTCAAGAGTGACTAGCGGGGGGGTGGAGGAGCAGTTCTTC.

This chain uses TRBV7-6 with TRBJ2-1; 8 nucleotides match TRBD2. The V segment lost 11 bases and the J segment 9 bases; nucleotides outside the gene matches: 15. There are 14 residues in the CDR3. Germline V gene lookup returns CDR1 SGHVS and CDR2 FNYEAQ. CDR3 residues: CASNPRGGRGEQFF. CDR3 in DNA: TGTGCCTCTAACCCCCGGGGGGGCCGAGGTGAGCAGTTCTTC.

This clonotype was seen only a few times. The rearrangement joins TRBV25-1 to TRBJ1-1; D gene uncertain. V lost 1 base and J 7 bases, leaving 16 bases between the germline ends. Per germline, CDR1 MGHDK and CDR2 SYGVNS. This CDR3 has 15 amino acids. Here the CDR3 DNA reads TGTGCCAGCAGTGAATCTTTTCTCGAGGATGTTGAAGCTTTCTTT. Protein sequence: CASSESFLEDVEAFF.

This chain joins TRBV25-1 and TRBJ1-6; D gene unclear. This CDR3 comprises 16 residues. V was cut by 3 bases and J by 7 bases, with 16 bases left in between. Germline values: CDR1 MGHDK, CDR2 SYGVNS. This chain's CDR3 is CASSDGQGPHNSPLHF. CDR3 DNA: TGTGCCAGCAGTGATGGTCAAGGTCCGCACAATTCACCCCTCCACTTT. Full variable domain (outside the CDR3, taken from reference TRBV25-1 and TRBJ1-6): EADIYQTPRYLVIGTGKKITLECSQTMGHDKMYWYQQDPGMELHLIHYSYGVNSTEKGDLSSESTVSRIRTEHFPLTLESARPSHTSQYLCASSDGQGPHNSPLHFGNGTRLTVT.

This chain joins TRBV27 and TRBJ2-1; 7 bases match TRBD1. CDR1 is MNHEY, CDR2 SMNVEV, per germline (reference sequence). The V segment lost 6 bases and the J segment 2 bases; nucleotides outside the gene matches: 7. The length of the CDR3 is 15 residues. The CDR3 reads CASRTTGTAYNEQFF. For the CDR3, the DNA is TGTGCCAGCAGAACCACCGGGACAGCCTACAATGAGCAGTTCTTC.

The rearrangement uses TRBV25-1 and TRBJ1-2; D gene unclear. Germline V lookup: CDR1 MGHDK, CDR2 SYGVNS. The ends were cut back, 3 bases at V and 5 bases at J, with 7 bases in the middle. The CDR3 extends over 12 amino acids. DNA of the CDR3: TGTGCCAGCAGTGACTTGGGGTATGGCTACACCTTC. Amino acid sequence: CASSDLGYGYTF.

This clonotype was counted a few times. CDR3 in amino acids: CASSEWDSPRTYEQYF. The CDR3 bases are TGTGCCAGCAGTGAATGGGACAGCCCAAGGACCTACGAGCAGTACTTC. The genes are TRBV6-1 and TRBJ2-7; 7 nucleotides line up with TRBD1. In germline, CDR1 is MNHNS, CDR2 SASEGT. The V segment lost 2 bases and the J segment 2 bases; nucleotides outside the gene matches: 9. CDR3 length: 16 residues.

The CDR3 protein is CSVAGTLPSRETQYF. CDR3 bases: TGCAGCGTCGCCGGGACTCTCCCCAGCCGCGAGACCCAGTACTTC. This chain uses TRBV29-1 with TRBJ2-5, with TRBD2 as a possible D gene (6 bases). Per germline, CDR1 SQVTM and CDR2 ANQGSEA. V dropped 6 bases and J dropped 5 bases, with 22 bases sitting between them. The CDR3 extends over 15 amino acids.

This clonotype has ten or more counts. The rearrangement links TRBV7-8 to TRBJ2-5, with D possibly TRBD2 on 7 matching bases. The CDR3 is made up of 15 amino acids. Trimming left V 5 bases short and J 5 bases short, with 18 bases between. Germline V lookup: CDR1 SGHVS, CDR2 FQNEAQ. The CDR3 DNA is TGTGCCAGCAGCCCCCTAGGGGGGGGCCGGGAGACCCAGTACTTC. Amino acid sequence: CASSPLGGGRETQYF.

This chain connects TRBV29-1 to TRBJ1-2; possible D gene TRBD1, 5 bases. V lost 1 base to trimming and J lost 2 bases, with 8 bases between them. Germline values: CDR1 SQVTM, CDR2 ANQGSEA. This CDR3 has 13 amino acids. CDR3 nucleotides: TGCAGCGTTGAAGTACAGGAAAACTATGGCTACACCTTC. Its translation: CSVEVQENYGYTF.

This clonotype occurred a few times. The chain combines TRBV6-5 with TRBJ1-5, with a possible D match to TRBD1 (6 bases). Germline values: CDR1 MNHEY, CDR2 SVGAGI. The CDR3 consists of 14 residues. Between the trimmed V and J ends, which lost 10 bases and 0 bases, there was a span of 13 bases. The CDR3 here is CATDRIYSNQPQHF. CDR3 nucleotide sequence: TGTGCCACCGACAGGATTTATAGCAATCAGCCCCAGCATTTT.

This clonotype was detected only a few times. The CDR3 region has the DNA TGTGCCAGCAGCTACAAGACAGGGGCCGGCACTGAGCAGTTCTTC. Translating it yields CASSYKTGAGTEQFF. The chain employs TRBV7-9 and TRBJ2-1, with TRBD1 matching over 8 bases. The CDR3 contains 15 residues. Germline V gives CDR1 SEHNR, CDR2 FQNEAQ (reference sequence). With V trimmed by 4 bases and J by 9 bases, 11 bases remained unmatched.

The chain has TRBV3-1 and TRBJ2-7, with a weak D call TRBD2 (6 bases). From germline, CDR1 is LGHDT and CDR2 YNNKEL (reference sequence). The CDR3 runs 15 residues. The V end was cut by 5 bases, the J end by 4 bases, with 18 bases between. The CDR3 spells CASSGQQGLYYEQYF. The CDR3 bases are TGTGCCAGCAGCGGCCAGCAGGGACTGTATTACGAGCAGTACTTC.

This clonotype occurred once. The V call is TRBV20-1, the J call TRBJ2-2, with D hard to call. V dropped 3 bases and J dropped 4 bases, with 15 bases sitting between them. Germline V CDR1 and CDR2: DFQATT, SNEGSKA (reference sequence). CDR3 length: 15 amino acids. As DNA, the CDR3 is TGCAGTGCTAGGCCCCCTATGCGCGGCACCGGGGAGCTGTTTTTT. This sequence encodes CSARPPMRGTGELFF.

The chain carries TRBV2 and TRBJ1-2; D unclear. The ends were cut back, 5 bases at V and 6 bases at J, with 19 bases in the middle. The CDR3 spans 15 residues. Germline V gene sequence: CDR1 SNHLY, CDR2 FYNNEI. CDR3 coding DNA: TGTGCCAGCAGTCCCCCTAGGGCCCCGGGGAATGGCTACACCTTC. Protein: CASSPPRAPGNGYTF.